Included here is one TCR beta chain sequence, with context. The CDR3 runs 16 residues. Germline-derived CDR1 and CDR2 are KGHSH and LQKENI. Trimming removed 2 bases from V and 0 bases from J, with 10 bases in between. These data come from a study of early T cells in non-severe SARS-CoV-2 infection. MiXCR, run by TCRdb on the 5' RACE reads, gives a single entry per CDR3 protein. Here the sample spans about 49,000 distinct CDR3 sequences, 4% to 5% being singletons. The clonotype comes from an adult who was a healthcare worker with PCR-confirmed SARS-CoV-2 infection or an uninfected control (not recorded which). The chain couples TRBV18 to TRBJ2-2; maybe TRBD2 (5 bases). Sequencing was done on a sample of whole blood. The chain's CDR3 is CASSPGSQTNTGELFF. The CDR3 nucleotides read TGTGCCAGCTCACCAGGGAGCCAGACGAACACCGGGGAGCTGTTTTTT.